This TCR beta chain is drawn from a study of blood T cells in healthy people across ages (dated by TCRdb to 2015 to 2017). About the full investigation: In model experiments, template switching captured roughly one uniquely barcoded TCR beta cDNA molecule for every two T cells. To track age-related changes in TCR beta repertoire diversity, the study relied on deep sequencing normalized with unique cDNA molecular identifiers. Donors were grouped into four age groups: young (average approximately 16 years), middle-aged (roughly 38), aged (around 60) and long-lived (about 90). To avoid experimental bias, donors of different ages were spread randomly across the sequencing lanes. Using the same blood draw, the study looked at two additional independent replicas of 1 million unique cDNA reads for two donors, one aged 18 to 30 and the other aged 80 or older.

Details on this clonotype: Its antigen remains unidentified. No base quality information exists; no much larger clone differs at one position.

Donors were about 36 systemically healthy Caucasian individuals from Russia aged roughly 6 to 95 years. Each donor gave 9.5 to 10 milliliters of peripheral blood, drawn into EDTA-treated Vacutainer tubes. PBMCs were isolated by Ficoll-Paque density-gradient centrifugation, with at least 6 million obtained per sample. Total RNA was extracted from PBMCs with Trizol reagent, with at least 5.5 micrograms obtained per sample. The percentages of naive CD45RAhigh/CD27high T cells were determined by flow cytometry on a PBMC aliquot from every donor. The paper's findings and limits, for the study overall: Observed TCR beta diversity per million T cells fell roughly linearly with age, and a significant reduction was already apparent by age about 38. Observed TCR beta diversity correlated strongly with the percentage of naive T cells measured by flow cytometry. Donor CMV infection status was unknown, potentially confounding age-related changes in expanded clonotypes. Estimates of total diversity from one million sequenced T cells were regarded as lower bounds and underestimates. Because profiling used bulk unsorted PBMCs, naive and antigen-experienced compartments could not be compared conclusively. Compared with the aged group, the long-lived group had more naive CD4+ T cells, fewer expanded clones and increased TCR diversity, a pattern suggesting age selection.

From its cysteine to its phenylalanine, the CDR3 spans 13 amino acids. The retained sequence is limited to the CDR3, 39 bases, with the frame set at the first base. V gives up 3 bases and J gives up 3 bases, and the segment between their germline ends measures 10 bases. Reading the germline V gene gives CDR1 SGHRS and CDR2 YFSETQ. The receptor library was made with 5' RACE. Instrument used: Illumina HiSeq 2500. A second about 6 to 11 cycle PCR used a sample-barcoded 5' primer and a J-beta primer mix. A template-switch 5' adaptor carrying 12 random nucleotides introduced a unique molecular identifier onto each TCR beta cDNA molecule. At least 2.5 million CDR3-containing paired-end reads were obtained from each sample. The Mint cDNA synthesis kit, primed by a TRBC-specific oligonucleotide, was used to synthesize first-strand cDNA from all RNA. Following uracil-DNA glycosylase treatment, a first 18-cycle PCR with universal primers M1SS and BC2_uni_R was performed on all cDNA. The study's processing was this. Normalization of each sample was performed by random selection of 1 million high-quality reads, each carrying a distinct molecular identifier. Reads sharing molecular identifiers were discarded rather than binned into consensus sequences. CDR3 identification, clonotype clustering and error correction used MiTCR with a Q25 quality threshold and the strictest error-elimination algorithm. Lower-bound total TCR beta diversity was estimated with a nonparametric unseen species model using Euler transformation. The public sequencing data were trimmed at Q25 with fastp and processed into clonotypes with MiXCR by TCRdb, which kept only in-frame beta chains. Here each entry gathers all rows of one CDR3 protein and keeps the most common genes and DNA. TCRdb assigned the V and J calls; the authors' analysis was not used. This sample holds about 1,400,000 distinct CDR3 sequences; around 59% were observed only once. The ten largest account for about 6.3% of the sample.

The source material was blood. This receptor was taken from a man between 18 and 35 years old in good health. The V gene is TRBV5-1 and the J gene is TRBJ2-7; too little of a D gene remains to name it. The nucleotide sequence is TGCGCCAGCAGCTATGGCGTAGACTACGAGCAGTACTTC. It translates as CASSYGVDYEQYF.